This TCR beta chain was sequenced in a study of shared clonotypes between healthy human individuals. Assay: immunoSEQ multiplex PCR; the TCRdb copy retains only in-frame clones and omits some. The data hold roughly 1 million clones, with about 80% observed a single time. This clone was counted only a few times. The CDR3 sequence is 18 residues long. Germline lookup yields CDR1 MNHEY and CDR2 SMNVEV (reference sequence). Trimming removed 2 bases from V and 4 bases from J; junction bases left unmatched: 14. This chain links TRBV27 with TRBJ2-5; the match to TRBD2 covers 9 bases. The sequence derives from a man between 18 and 29 years old in good health. The sequencing input was memory CD4+ T cells sorted from blood. Sample subset: CD45RA-negative fraction. Here the CDR3 reads CASSLKVGGGGARETQYF. CDR3 DNA sequence: TGTGCCAGCAGTTTAAAAGTGGGCGGCGGGGGGGCTAGAGAGACCCAGTACTTC.